The 7 T cell receptor beta chains below come from one sample, sequenced in a study of spatial heterogeneity in lung cancer. The time point here: sample taken at primary tumor resection. Sequencing of whole RNA from tumor, nontumor lung or frozen PBMC involved no sorting. MiXCR, run by TCRdb on the 5' RACE reads, gives a single entry per CDR3 protein. The sample consists of 20,000 to 25,000 distinct CDR3 sequences, approximately 3% of them appearing once. The starting material was PBMCs, obtained at surgery. The receptors were sampled from a female donor with early-stage non-small cell lung cancer.

This clonotype was seen at least ten times. CDR3 protein: CASSPGLLNEQFF. DNA of the CDR3: TGTGCCAGCAGCCCGGGACTCCTCAATGAGCAGTTCTTC. The rearrangement joins TRBV12-3 or TRBV12-4 to TRBJ2-1; maybe TRBD2 (6 bases). V was shortened by 6 bases and J by 6 bases, with 12 bases between the two germline ends. The CDR3 spans 13 residues.

This clonotype was picked up many times. The chain links TRBV7-6 to TRBJ1-2, with 7 bases identical to TRBD1. This CDR3 is built from 15 residues. V gave up 5 bases and J gave up 2 bases; unmatched junction bases: 8. Germline loops: CDR1 SGHVS, CDR2 FNYEAQ. CDR3 in amino acids: CASSPRGGGNYGYTF. The CDR3 DNA follows: TGTGCCAGCAGCCCTCGGGGAGGGGGCAACTATGGCTACACCTTC. The complete variable domain, with remaining parts taken from reference TRBV7-6 and TRBJ1-2, reads GAGVSQSPRYKVTKRGQDVALRCDPISGHVSLYWYRQALGQGPEFLTYFNYEAQQDKSGLPNDRFSAERPEGSISTLTIQRTEQRDSAMYRCASSPRGGGNYGYTFGSGTRLTVV.

This clonotype was counted ten times or more. The genes are TRBV7-9 and TRBJ2-1; unclear D gene. The CDR3 sequence is 12 residues long. Per the germline V gene, CDR1 is SEHNR and CDR2 is FQNEAQ (reference sequence). The germline V and J ends were trimmed by 3 bases and 9 bases, with 9 bases remaining between them. The CDR3 nucleotides read TGTGCCAGCAGCTTCATTAGTCCTGAGCAGTTCTTC. Its translation: CASSFISPEQFF.

The sample holds many counts of this clonotype. The gene calls are TRBV4-1 and TRBJ2-7, with TRBD2 matching 12 bases. The length of the CDR3 is 16 residues. The V gene end was trimmed by 3 bases and the J gene end by 2 bases; junction bases not matched to a gene: 5. Germline V gene data show CDR1 as MGHRA and CDR2 as YSYEKL. The CDR3 sequence: CASSQRLAGVTYEQYF. CDR3 DNA: TGCGCCAGCAGCCAGAGACTAGCGGGAGTCACCTACGAGCAGTACTTC.

This clonotype was counted many times. V and J are TRBV20-1 and TRBJ1-1; no definite D call. CDR3 size: 12 residues. Germline V gene sequence: CDR1 DFQATT, CDR2 SNEGSKA (reference sequence). Trimming took 2 bases from V and 4 from J, leaving 8 bases between them. CDR3 DNA: TGCAGTGCTAGATTGGGCGGCACTGAAGCTTTCTTT. Encoded protein: CSARLGGTEAFF.

This clonotype was seen a single time. This chain uses TRBV5-4 with TRBJ2-3, with a possible D match to TRBD2 (6 bases). The CDR3 length is 16 residues. Germline lookup yields CDR1 SGHNT and CDR2 YYREEE (reference sequence). V was pared by 1 base and J by 0 bases, with 12 bases between. CDR3 residues: CASSLLLASSTDTQYF. The CDR3 DNA sequence: TGTGCCAGCAGCTTGTTACTAGCCTCCAGCACAGATACGCAGTATTTT. Complete variable domain (other parts from reference TRBV5-4 and TRBJ2-3): ETGVTQSPTHLIKTRGQQVTLRCSSQSGHNTVSWYQQALGQGPQFIFQYYREEENGRGNFPPRFSGLQFPNYSSELNVNALELDDSALYLCASSLLLASSTDTQYFGPGTRLTVL.

This clonotype was observed at least ten times. The chain carries TRBV20-1 and TRBJ2-1; 10 nucleotides align to TRBD2. The CDR3 runs to 15 residues. Germline V gene lookup returns CDR1 DFQATT and CDR2 SNEGSKA (reference sequence). Trimming cost V 0 bases and J 6 bases; bases outside gene matches: 5. The CDR3 spells CSARDPLAGVNEQFF. In nucleotides, the CDR3 is TGCAGTGCTAGAGATCCCCTAGCGGGAGTCAATGAGCAGTTCTTC.